The sequence of this T cell receptor beta chain was determined in a study of regulatory T cells in long-lasting Graves disease. The time point denotes: persistent/refractory GD, antithyroid drugs over 5 years with positive TRAb. Construction of the TCR library relied on RNA isolated from PBMCs. Germline V CDR1 and CDR2: KGHSH, LQKENI. This CDR3 has 15 residues. V shed 8 bases and J 2 bases; nucleotides not matched to a gene: 5. The authors built TCR beta libraries using iRepertoire HTBI primers and Arm-PCR of CDR3 regions. Via MiXCR, TCRdb re-called the multiplex PCR reads, giving one row per CDR3 protein. The sample carries fewer than 450,000 distinct CDR3 sequences, around 24% recorded once.

This TCR came from a female donor with Graves disease. The chain recombines TRBV18 with TRBJ2-1; 11 positions match TRBD2. This material consisted of peripheral blood mononuclear cells (PBMCs), taken when the disease was refractory, from a patient treated with antithyroid drugs. The CDR3 DNA follows: TGTGCCAGCAGTCCGGGACTAGCGGCCTACAATGAGCAGTTCTTC. This sequence encodes CASSPGLAAYNEQFF.